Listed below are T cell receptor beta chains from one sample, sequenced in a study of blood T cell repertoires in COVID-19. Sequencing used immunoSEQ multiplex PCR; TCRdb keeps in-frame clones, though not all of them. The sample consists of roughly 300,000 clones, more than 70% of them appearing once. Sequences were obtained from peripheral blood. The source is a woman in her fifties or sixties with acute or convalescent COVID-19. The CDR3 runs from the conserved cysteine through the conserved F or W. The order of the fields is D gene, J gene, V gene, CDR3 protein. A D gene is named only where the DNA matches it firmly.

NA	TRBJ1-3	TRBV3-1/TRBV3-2	CASLSKGDTIYF
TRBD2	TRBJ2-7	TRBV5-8	CASRSGTSGLYEQYF
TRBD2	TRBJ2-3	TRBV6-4	CASSEGGAYTQYF
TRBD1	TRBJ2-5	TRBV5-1	CASSFGGQGSETQYF
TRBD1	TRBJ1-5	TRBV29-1	CSAGGDSSNQPQHF
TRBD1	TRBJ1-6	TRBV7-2	CASSSDRGHSPLHF
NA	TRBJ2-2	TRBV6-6	CASSSTGNTGELFF
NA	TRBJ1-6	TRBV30	CAWSTNPDSPRLHF
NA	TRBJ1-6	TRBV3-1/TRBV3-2	CASSQGAHSSVGNSPLHF
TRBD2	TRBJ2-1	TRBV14	CASSPSGGISNEQFF
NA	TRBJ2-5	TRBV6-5	CASSSLTGSRETQYF
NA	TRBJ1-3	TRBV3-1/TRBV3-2	CASSQASSGNTIYF
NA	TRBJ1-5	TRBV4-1	CASSQEMGREDQPQHF
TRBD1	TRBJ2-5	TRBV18	CASSRDRDSRGETQYF
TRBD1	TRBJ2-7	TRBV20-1	CSVTQGGEQYF
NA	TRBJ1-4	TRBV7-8	CASSLRVRAGNEKLFF
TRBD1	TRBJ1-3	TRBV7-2	CASSYRGGSGNTIYF
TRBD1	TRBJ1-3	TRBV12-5	CASGHGRTGSGNTIYF
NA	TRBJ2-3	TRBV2	CASSERTTFTDTQYF